The 9 T cell receptor beta chains listed next were all sequenced from one sample in a study of response to subunit inactivated influenza vaccine. TCRdb used MiXCR to reprocess the RT-PCR reads, holding one entry per CDR3 protein. The sample lists approximately 250,000 distinct CDR3 sequences, 9.5% to 15% seen once, with 7.8% in the top ten. The sample consisted of non-naive T cells sorted from PBMCs, taken around two weeks before vaccination. These TCRs come from a man in his forties or fifties who received an inactivated influenza vaccine.

The chain has TRBV15 and TRBJ2-3, with D possibly TRBD1 on 5 matching bases. The CDR3 covers 16 residues. The V end was cut by 5 bases, the J end by 4 bases, with 19 bases between. Germline loops: CDR1 LNHNV, CDR2 YYDKDF (reference sequence). CDR3 DNA sequence: TGTGCCACCAGCCCGTGGGTCCCGGGCAGGGCAGATACGCAGTATTTT. Translated, it gives CATSPWVPGRADTQYF.

The rearrangement links TRBV9 to TRBJ2-3, with TRBD2 as a possible D gene (7 bases). V lost 0 bases and J 5 bases, leaving 13 bases between the germline ends. CDR3 length: 15 amino acids. Germline V lookup: CDR1 SGDLS, CDR2 YYNGEE. This CDR3 reads CASSVAGGRGDTQYF. DNA for the CDR3: TGTGCCAGCAGCGTAGCGGGGGGCCGCGGAGATACGCAGTATTTT.

The CDR3 nucleotides read TGTGCCAGTACCGGACAGGACACTGAAGCTTTCTTT. It specifies CASTGQDTEAFF. The J gene is TRBJ1-1, the V gene TRBV19; 7 bases are a match to TRBD1. J gave up 3 bases and V 7 bases, and 2 bases lay outside the gene matches. CDR1 and CDR2 (germline): LNHDA, SQIVND (reference sequence). The CDR3 covers 12 residues.

This clonotype was seen more than once but under ten times. This chain joins TRBV3-1 and TRBJ2-1; tentatively, D is TRBD2 (5 bases). In germline, CDR1 is LGHDT, CDR2 YNNKEL (reference sequence). V was pared by 0 bases and J by 7 bases, with 10 bases between. The length of the CDR3 is 14 residues. This CDR3 reads CASSQDRGSNEQFF. In DNA form, the CDR3 reads TGTGCCAGCAGCCAAGATAGAGGGTCGAATGAGCAGTTCTTC.

The J gene is TRBJ2-1, the V gene TRBV27; D perhaps matches TRBD2 (6 bases). CDR1 is MNHEY, CDR2 SMNVEV, per germline (reference sequence). The CDR3 length is 14 residues. Trimming left V 9 bases short and J 1 base short, with 13 bases between. In DNA, the CDR3 is TGTGCCAGTCAAACTAGCAGGTCCTACAATGAGCAGTTCTTC. Translating gives CASQTSRSYNEQFF.

This clonotype was found a few times. The V gene is TRBV7-6, the J gene TRBJ2-7; TRBD2 might be the D (6 bases). Trimming took 5 bases from V and 6 from J, leaving 14 bases between them. This CDR3 has 13 residues. Germline CDR1 reads SGHVS; CDR2 reads FNYEAQ. The CDR3 region has the DNA TGTGCCAGCAGCCTCCGGGAGAGGGGCGAGCAGTACTTC. It encodes CASSLRERGEQYF.

This clonotype was seen at least ten times. The J gene is TRBJ2-1, the V gene TRBV20-1; 9 positions match TRBD2. V trimming: 0 bases; J trimming: 12 bases; junction bases outside the gene matches: 12. There are 15 residues in the CDR3. Germline CDR1 reads DFQATT; CDR2 reads SNEGSKA (reference sequence). The DNA of the CDR3 is TGCAGTGCTAGAGATAGGGGTAGCGGGGGTTGGCGGCAGTTCTTC. Translation: CSARDRGSGGWRQFF.

This sequence joins TRBV27 and TRBJ2-5; 9 bases match TRBD1. Germline CDR1 MNHEY, CDR2 SMNVEV (reference sequence). The CDR3 has 14 residues. Trimming cost V 5 bases and J 5 bases; bases outside gene matches: 6. The CDR3 DNA sequence: TGTGCCAGCAGTCCACAGGGGGCTAGGGAGACCCAGTACTTC. Translation gives CASSPQGARETQYF.

The J gene is TRBJ2-1, the V gene TRBV29-1, with 9 positions matching TRBD2. The V gene's germline CDR1 is SQVTM and CDR2 ANQGSEA. CDR3 length equals 15 residues. Germline trimming cut 4 bases from V and 7 bases from J; bases unmatched to any gene: 11. CDR3 amino acids: CSVARGAGGENEQFF. The CDR3 nucleotides read TGCAGCGTTGCCAGGGGAGCGGGAGGTGAGAATGAGCAGTTCTTC.